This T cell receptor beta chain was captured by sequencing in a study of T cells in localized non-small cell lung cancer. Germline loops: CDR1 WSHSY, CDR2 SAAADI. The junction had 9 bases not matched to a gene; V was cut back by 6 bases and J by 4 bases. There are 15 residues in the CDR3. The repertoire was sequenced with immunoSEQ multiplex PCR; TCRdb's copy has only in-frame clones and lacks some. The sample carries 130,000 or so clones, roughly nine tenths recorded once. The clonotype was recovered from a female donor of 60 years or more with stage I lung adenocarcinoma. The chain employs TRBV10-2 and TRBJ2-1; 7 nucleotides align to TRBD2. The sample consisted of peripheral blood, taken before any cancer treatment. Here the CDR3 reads CASRMGLAAYNEQFF. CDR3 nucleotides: TGCGCCAGCAGGATGGGGCTAGCGGCGTACAATGAGCAGTTCTTC.